Given below is one TCR beta chain in context. Repertoires were generated with immunoSEQ multiplex PCR, while TCRdb's copy carries only in-frame clones and drops some. This sample has 61,000 or so clones, with 80% to 95% found just once. The data stem from a study of T cell changes during pregnancy in multiple sclerosis. The CDR3 sequence is 16 residues long. From germline, CDR1 is MGHRA and CDR2 YSYEKL. With V trimmed by 0 bases and J by 2 bases, 7 bases remained unmatched. V is TRBV4-1 and J is TRBJ2-7, with 7 bases aligning to TRBD2. This receptor was identified in a female donor with multiple sclerosis, enrolled in a pregnancy study. The material was CD4+ T cells from peripheral blood mononuclear cells, obtained before pregnancy. The CDR3 reads CASSQDWSGNPYEQYF. In DNA, the CDR3 is TGCGCCAGCAGCCAAGATTGGAGCGGGAACCCCTACGAGCAGTACTTC.